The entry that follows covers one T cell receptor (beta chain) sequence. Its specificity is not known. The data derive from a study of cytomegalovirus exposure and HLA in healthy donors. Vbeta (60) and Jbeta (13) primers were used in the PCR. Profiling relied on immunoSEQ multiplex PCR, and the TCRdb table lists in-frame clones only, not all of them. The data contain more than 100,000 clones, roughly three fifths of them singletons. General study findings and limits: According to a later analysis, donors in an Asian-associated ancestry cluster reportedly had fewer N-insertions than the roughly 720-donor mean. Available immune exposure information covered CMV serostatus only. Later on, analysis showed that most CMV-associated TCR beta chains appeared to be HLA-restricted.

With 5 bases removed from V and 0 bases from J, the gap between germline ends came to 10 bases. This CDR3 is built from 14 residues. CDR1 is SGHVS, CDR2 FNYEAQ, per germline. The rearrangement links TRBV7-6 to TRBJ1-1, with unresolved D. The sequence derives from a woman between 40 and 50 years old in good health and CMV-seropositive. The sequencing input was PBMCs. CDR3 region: CASSPLAMNTEAFF. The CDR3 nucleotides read TGTGCCAGCAGCCCCCTTGCGATGAACACTGAAGCTTTCTTT.